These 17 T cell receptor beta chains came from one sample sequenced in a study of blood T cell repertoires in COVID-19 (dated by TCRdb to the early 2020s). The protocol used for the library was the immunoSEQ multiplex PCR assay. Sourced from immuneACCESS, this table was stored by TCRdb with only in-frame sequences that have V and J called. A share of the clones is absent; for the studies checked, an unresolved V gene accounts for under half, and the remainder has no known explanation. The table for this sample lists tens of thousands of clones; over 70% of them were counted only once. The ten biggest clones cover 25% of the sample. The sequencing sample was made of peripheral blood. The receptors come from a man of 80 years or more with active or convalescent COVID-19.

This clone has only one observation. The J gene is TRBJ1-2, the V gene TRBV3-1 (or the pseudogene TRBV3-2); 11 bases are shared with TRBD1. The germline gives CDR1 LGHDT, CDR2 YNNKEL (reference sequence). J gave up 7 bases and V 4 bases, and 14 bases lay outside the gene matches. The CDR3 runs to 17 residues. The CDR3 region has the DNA TGTGCCAGCAGCCTTCGGGACAGGGGGACTACAAGAGGTGGCTACACCTTC. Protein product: CASSLRDRGTTRGGYTF.

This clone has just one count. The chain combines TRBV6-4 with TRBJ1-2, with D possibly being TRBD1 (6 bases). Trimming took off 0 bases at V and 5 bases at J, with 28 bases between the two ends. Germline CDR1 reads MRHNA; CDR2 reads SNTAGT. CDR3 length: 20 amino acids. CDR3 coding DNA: TGTGCCAGCAGTGACTCTGGGGGCAGGGACCCCCGTCTCCCGGTATATGGCTACACCTTC. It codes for CASSDSGGRDPRLPVYGYTF.

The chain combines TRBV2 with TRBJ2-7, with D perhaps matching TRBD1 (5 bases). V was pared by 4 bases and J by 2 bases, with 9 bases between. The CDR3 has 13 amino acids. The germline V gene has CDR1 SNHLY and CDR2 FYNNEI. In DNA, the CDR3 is TGTGCCAGCAGTGGTACAGGAACCTACGAGCAGTACTTC. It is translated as CASSGTGTYEQYF.

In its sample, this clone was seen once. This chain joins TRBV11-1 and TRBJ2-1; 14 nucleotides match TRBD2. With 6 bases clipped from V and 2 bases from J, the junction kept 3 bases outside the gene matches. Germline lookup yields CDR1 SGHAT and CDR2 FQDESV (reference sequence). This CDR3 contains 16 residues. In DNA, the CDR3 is TGTGCCAGCAGGGGACTAGCGGGGGAAACCTACAATGAGCAGTTCTTC. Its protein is CASRGLAGETYNEQFF.

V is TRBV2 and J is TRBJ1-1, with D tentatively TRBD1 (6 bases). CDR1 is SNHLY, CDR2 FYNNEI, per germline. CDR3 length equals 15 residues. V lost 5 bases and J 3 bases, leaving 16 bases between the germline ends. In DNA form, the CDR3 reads TGTGCCAGCAGTAGGGAACAGGGAGAGTACACTGAAGCTTTCTTT. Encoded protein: CASSREQGEYTEAFF.

CDR3 residues: CASSDRRRRYGYTF. CDR3 nucleotides: TGTGCCAGCAGCGATAGACGGAGGCGCTATGGCTACACCTTC. The gene calls are TRBV6-2 or TRBV6-3 and TRBJ1-2; D remains ambiguous. The CDR3 runs 14 residues. V was pared by 6 bases and J by 4 bases, with 15 bases between. Germline V CDR1 and CDR2: MNHEY, SVGEGT.

The DNA of the CDR3 is TGTGCCAGCAGCCTTTCTGTCGCAGCTAACTATGGCTACACCTTC. It codes for CASSLSVAANYGYTF. The gene calls are TRBV3-1 (or the pseudogene TRBV3-2) and TRBJ1-2; no definite D call. V lost 4 bases to trimming and J lost 0 bases, with 12 bases between them. There are 15 residues in the CDR3. Germline V lookup: CDR1 LGHDT, CDR2 YNNKEL (reference sequence).

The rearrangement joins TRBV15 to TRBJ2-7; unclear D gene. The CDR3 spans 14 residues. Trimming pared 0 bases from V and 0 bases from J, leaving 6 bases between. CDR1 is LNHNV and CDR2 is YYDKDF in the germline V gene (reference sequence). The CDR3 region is CATSRERNSYEQYF. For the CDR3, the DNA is TGTGCCACCAGCAGAGAGCGTAACTCCTACGAGCAGTACTTC.

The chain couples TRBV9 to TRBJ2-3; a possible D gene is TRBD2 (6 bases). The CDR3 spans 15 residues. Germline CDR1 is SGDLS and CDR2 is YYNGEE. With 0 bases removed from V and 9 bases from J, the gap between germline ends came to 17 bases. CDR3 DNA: TGTGCCAGCAGCGTAGGCGAGACTAGACAACGAACGCAGTATTTT. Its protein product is CASSVGETRQRTQYF. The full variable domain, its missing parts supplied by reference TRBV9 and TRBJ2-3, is DSGVTQTPKHLITATGQRVTLRCSPRSGDLSVYWYQQSLDQGLQFLIQYYNGEERAKGNILERFSAQQFPDLHSELNLSSLELGDSALYFCASSVGETRQRTQYFGPGTRLTVL.

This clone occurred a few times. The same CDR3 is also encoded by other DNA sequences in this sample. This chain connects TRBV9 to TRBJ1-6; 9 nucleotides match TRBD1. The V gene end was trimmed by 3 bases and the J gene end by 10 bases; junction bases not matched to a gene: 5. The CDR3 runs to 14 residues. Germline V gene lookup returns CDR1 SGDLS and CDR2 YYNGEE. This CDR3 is CASSEQGAQSPLHF. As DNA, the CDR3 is TGTGCCAGCAGCGAACAGGGGGCACAGTCACCCCTCCACTTT.

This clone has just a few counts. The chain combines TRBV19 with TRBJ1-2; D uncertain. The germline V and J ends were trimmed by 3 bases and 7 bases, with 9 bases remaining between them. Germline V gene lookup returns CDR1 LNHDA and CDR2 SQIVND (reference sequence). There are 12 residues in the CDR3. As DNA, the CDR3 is TGTGCCAGTAGTATCCTTCCCGGTGGCTACACCTTC. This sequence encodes CASSILPGGYTF.

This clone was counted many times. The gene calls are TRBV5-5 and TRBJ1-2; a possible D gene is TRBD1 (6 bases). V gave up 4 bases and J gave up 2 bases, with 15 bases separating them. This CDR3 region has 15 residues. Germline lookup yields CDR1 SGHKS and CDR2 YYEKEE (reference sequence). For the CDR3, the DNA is TGTGCCAGCAGCCCCCGGCAGGGGCTAAACTATGGCTACACCTTC. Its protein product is CASSPRQGLNYGYTF. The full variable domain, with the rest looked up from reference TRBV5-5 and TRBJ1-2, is DAGVTQSPTHLIKTRGQQVTLRCSPISGHKSVSWYQQVLGQGPQFIFQYYEKEERGRGNFPDRFSARQFPNYSSELNVNALLLGDSALYLCASSPRQGLNYGYTFGSGTRLTVV.

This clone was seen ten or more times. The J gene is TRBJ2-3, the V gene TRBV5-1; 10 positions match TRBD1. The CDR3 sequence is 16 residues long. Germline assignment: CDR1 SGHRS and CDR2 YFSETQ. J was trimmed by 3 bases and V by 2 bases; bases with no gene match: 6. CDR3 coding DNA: TGCGCCAGCAGCTTCACCGGGACAGGGGAGACAGATACGCAGTATTTT. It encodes CASSFTGTGETDTQYF.

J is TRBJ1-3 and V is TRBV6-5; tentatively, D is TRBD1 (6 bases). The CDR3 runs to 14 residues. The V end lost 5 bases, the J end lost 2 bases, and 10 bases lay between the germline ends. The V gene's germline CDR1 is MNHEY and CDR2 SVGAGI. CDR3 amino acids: CASSNRAPGNTIYF. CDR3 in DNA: TGTGCCAGCAGTAACAGGGCGCCTGGAAACACCATATATTTT.

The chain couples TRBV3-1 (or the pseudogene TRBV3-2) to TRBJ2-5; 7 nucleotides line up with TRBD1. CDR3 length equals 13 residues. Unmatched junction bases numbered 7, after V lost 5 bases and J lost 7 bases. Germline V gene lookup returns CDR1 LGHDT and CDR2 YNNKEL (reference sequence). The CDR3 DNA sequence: TGTGCCAGCAGCGCGGACAGGATGGGGACCCAGTACTTC. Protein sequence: CASSADRMGTQYF.

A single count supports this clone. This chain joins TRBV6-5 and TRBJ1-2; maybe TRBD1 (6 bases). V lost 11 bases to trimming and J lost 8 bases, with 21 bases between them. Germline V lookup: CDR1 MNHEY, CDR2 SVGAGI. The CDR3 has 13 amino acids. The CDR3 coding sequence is TGTGCCGGCCGACGAACAGGGTTCAGAGGCTACACCTTC. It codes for CAGRRTGFRGYTF.

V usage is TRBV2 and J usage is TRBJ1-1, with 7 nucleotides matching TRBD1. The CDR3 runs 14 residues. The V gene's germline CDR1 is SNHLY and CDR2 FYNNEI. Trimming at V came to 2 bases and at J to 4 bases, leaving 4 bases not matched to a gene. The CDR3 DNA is TGTGCCAGCAGTGAAAACAGGGGAGGCACTGAAGCTTTCTTT. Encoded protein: CASSENRGGTEAFF.